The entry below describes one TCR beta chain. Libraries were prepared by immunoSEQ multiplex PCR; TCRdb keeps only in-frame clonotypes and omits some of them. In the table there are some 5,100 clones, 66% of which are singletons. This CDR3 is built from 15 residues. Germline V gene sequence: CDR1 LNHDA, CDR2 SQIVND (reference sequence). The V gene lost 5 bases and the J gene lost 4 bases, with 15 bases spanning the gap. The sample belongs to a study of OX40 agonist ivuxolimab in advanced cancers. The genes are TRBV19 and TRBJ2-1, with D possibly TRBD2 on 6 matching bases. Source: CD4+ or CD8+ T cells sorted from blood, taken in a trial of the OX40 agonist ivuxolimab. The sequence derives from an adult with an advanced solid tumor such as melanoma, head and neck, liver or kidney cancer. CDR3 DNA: TGTGCCAGTAGTGTGGGGACTCGATCATACAATGAGCAGTTCTTC. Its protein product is CASSVGTRSYNEQFF.